This is a list of T cell receptor beta chains from one sample in a study of blood T cell repertoires in COVID-19. Sequencing used immunoSEQ multiplex PCR; TCRdb keeps in-frame clones, though not all of them. Here the sample spans tens of thousands of clones, 88% being singletons. Sequencing used peripheral blood. Receptors originate from a human donor in a cohort sampled during active COVID-19. Each CDR3 is given with its conserved first and last residue. Each record gives: V gene, D gene, clone size, J gene, CDR3 DNA, CDR3 protein. A D gene is named only where the DNA matches it firmly. A clone size is listed for some rows: how often the clone was seen (once, few, many), or a class if it is expanded.

>TRBV7-2|TRBD2|.|TRBJ2-7
TGTGCCAGCAGCTACGAGGGAAGTAGCGGGTTCTACGAGCAGTACTTC
CASSYEGSSGFYEQYF
>TRBV6-2/TRBV6-3|.|few|TRBJ2-2
TGTGCCAGCAGTTACTACGGGCAGGGGAACACCGGGGAGCTGTTTTTT
CASSYYGQGNTGELFF
>TRBV5-1|TRBD2|.|TRBJ2-5
TGCGCCAGCAGCTATACTCCGGGACTAGCCTCCGAGACCCAGTACTTC
CASSYTPGLASETQYF
>TRBV2|TRBD2|.|TRBJ2-5
TGTGCCAGCAGTGAATCTATCCCGGGGCTAGCGGGTGGAGAGACCCAGTACTTC
CASSESIPGLAGGETQYF
>TRBV7-9|TRBD2|.|TRBJ2-7
TGTGCCAGCAGCTTCCTTTGGGCCAGCGGGGGCTGCTTCTACGAGCAGTACTTC
CASSFLWASGGCFYEQYF
>TRBV19|TRBD1|.|TRBJ1-4
TGTGCCAGTAGTATGGGGACAGACTGGAGTGAAAAACTGTTTTTT
CASSMGTDWSEKLFF
>TRBV19|TRBD1|.|TRBJ2-2
TGTGCCAGTAAAGTCGGACAGGGGGCGAACACCGGGGAGCTGTTTTTT
CASKVGQGANTGELFF
>TRBV21-1|.|.|TRBJ1-1
TGTGCCAGCAGCAACCCAGGGACAGGGAACACTGAAGCTTTCTTT
CASSNPGTGNTEAFF
>TRBV5-6|.|.|TRBJ2-1
TGTGCCAGCAGCATTACAGGCAGGGGTGACTACAATGAGCAGTTCTTC
CASSITGRGDYNEQFF
>TRBV12-3/TRBV12-4|TRBD1|.|TRBJ1-2
TGTGCCAGCAGGCGACAGGGGGCTTATGGCTACACCTTC
CASRRQGAYGYTF
>TRBV7-8|TRBD1|.|TRBJ1-2
TGTGCCAGCAGCTTGGGACAGGGAATTAACTATGGCTACACCTTC
CASSLGQGINYGYTF
>TRBV5-1|.|.|TRBJ2-1
TGCGCCAGCAGCTCGGAGACTCCCCTCTCCTACAATGAGCAGTTCTTC
CASSSETPLSYNEQFF
>TRBV11-2|.|.|TRBJ1-1
TGTGCCAGCAGCTTAGATATGAACACTGAAGCTTTCTTT
CASSLDMNTEAFF
>TRBV18|.|.|TRBJ2-7
TGTGCCAGCTCACCACCCGACAGGAGCTCCTACGAGCAGTACTTC
CASSPPDRSSYEQYF